This T cell receptor (beta chain) was recovered during a study of blood T cell repertoires in COVID-19 (dated by TCRdb to the early 2020s). Looking at the study overall: The collaborator samples originated in the United States, Italy and Spain and spanned the acute and convalescent phases of COVID-19. The material from the prospective study consisted of cDNA or gDNA derived from T cells, B-cell-depleted T cells, or PBMCs. Subjects who had been exposed to COVID-19, were actively infected with it, or had recovered from it provided the deeply sampled blood TCRbeta repertoires that made up the dataset. The repertoires were released in a freely available public database meant as a resource for research on the immune response to SARS-CoV-2. The samples were drawn from the first 160 participants of the ongoing ImmuneRACE study and from 950 to 1,500 subjects provided by 6 global collaborators. A de-identified subject ID, COVID-19 status, age in years and sex were almost always included in the sample metadata. Where HLA class I and class II types were available, the types were taken from metadata supplied by the sample provider, not from assay-based typing.

The immunoSEQ Assay, a bias-controlled multiplex PCR, was used to amplify TCRbeta CDR3 regions from genomic DNA. The paper's processing steps were these. Within the assay, amplification of reference gene primers was used to estimate how many nucleated cells each sample contained. To quantify the absolute abundance of each unique TCRbeta CDR3 rearrangement, sequence reads were collapsed and filtered. For each sample, productive Simpson clonality was calculated as the square root of Simpson's diversity index over productive rearrangements. TCRdb holds this immuneACCESS table with in-frame rearrangements only. Some clones are missing; in checked studies, unresolved V genes explain under half, and the rest has no known cause. Clone size and V and J calls were adopted from that table, with D and trimming inferred from the DNA. This sample holds approximately 450,000 clones; approximately 92% were observed only once. The ten most abundant clones make up 0.9% to 1.2% of the sample.

Enrolling through a virtual design, the prospective study's participants ranged in age from roughly 18 to 89 years and lived across about two dozen United States geographic areas. Cohort assignment in the prospective study relied on participant-reported clinical history from a screening survey and a study questionnaire. Recovered participants in ImmuneRACE Cohort 3 were defined as having two consecutive negative NP/OP PCR tests, clearance from a healthcare professional, or resolution of symptoms. In the prospective study, whole blood, serum and a nasopharyngeal or oropharyngeal swab were collected from each participant by mobile phlebotomists. Over an approximately 2-month period, participants in the prospective study had the option of providing additional blood draws and questionnaires. Prospective study blood samples were shipped either frozen or at room temperature before DNA extraction. On the study overall, not on this receptor specifically: The amount of clinical and demographic metadata varied by source and participant and was provided uncurated.

V ends up 7 bases short and J 3 bases short, with an unmatched junction base count of 2. Reading from cysteine to phenylalanine, the CDR3 counts 13 amino acids. Only CDR3 DNA remains: 39 bases, in frame from the first base. From the germline V gene, CDR1 is SQVTM and CDR2 is ANQGSEA. In regard to this clone: Its cognate antigen has yet to be identified. There are no base qualities to consult, and no much larger clone falls within one base.

The V and J genes are TRBV29-1 and TRBJ2-1, with 11 central nucleotides matching TRBD2. The sequencing sample was made of PBMCs or T cells enriched from blood (not recorded which). The receptor was isolated from a man aged 25-45 years who had recovered from COVID-19. CDR3 region: CSGGLADYNEQFF. The DNA is TGCAGCGGGGGACTAGCGGACTACAATGAGCAGTTCTTC.